This T cell receptor beta chain appears in the sequencing data of a study of blood T cells in healthy people across ages. A few counts support this clonotype. Its specificity is unknown. Study outcomes and limitations: Per million T cells, TCR beta diversity dropped about linearly as age rose.

The donors, all healthy, were Caucasians living in Russia, aged roughly 6 to 100. Primers used in a second PCR of roughly 7 to 11 cycles were a sample-barcoded 5' primer and a J-beta primer mix. Each CDR3 protein gets one entry after TCRdb re-called the 5' RACE reads with MiXCR. Seen here are 1.5 million to 2 million distinct CDR3 sequences, 40% to 55% observed once, and the top ten hold roughly 2%. Germline V gene sequence: CDR1 MDHEN, CDR2 SYDVKM. J gave up 0 bases and V 8 bases, and 4 bases lay outside the gene matches. This CDR3 spans 14 amino acids. The chain links TRBV28 to TRBJ2-7; 10 bases match TRBD1. This TCR derives from a middle-aged woman in good health. Sequenced material: blood. The CDR3 is CASDGTGASYEQYF. DNA for the CDR3: TGTGCCAGCGATGGGACAGGGGCCTCCTACGAGCAGTACTTC. The full variable domain, rest sourced from reference TRBV28 and TRBJ2-7, is DVKVTQSSRYLVKRTGEKVFLECVQDMDHENMFWYRQDPGLGLRLIYFSYDVKMKEKGDIPEGYSVSREKKERFSLILESASTNQTSMYLCASDGTGASYEQYFGPGTRLTVT.